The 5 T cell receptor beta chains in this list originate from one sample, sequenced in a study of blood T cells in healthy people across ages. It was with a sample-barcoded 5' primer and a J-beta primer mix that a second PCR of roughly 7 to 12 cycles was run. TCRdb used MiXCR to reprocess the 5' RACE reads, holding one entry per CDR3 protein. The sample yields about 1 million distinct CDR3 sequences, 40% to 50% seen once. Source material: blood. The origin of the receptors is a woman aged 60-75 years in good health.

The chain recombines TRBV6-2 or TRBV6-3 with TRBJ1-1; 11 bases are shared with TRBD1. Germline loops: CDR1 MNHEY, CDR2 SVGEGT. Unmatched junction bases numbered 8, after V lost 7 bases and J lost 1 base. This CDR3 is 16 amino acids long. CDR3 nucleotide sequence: TGTGCCAGCACCTATGGACAGGGGGCAGGGAACACTGAAGCTTTCTTT. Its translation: CASTYGQGAGNTEAFF.

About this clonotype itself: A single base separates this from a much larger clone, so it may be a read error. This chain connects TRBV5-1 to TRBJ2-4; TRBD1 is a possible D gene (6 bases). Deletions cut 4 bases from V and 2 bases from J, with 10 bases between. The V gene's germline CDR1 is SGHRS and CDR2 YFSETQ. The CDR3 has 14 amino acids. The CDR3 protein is CASSVGGPKNIQYF. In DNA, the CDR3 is TGCGCCAGCAGCGTTGGGGGCCCCAAAAACATTCAGTACTTC.

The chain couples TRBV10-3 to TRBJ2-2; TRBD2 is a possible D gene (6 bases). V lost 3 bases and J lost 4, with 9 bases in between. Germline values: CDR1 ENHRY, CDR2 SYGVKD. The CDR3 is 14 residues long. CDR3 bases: TGTGCCATCAGTGAACTAGCCATCACCGGGGAGCTGTTTTTT. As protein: CAISELAITGELFF.

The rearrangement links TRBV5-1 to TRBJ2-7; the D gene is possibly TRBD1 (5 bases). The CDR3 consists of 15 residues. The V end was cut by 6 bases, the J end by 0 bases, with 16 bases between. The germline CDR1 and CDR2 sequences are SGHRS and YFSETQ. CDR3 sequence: CASKVDSTSSYEQYF. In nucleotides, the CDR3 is TGCGCCAGCAAGGTTGACAGCACCAGCTCCTACGAGCAGTACTTC.

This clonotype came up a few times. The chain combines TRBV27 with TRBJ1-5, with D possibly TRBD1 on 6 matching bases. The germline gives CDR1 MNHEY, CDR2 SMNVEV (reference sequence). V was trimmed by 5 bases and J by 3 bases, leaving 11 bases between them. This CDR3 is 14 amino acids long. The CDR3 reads CASSQQGFNQPQHF. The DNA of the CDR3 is TGTGCCAGCAGTCAACAGGGTTTCAATCAGCCCCAGCATTTT.